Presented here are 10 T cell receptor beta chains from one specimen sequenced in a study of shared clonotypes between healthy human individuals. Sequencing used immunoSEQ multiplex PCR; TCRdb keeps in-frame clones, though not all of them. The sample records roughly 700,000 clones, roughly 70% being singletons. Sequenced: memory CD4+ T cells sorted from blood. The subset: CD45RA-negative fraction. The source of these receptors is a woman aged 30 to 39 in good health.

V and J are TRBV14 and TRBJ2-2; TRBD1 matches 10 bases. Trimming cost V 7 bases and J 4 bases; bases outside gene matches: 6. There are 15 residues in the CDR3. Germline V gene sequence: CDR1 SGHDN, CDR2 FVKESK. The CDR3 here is CASKLTGGPTGELFF. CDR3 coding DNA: TGTGCCAGCAAGCTGACAGGGGGCCCCACCGGGGAGCTGTTTTTT.

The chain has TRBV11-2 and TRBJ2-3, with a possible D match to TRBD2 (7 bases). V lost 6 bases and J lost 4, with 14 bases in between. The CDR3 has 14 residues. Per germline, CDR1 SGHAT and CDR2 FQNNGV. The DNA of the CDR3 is TGTGCCAGCAGTCCCTGGGGGGGGCCAGATACGCAGTATTTT. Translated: CASSPWGGPDTQYF.

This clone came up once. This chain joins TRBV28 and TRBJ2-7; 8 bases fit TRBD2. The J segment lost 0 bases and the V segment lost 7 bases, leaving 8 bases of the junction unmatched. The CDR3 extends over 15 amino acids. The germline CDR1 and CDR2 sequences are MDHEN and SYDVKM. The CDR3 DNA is TGTGCCAGCAACGAAGCGGGAGTGAGCTCCTACGAGCAGTACTTC. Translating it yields CASNEAGVSSYEQYF.

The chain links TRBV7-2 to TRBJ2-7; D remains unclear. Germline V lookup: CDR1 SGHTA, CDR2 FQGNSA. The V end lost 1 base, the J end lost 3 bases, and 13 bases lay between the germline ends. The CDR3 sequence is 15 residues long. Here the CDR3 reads CASSLVGLGNYEQYF. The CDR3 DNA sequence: TGTGCCAGCAGCTTAGTAGGTTTAGGGAACTACGAGCAGTACTTC.

CDR3 DNA: TGCGCCAGCAGCCAAGCATTTAGCGGGGCCCCCACAGATACGCAGTATTTT. This translates into CASSQAFSGAPTDTQYF. V gene TRBV4-1 combines with J gene TRBJ2-3; TRBD2 aligns across 8 bases. The CDR3 is made up of 17 amino acids. CDR1 and CDR2 (germline): MGHRA, YSYEKL. The V gene end was trimmed by 1 base and the J gene end by 2 bases; junction bases not matched to a gene: 8.

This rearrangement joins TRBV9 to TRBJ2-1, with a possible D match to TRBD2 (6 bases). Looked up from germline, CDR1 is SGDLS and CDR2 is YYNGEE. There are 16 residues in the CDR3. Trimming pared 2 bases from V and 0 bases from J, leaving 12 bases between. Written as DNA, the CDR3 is TGTGCCAGCAGCGTTAGCGGAACAAACTCCTACAATGAGCAGTTCTTC. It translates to CASSVSGTNSYNEQFF.

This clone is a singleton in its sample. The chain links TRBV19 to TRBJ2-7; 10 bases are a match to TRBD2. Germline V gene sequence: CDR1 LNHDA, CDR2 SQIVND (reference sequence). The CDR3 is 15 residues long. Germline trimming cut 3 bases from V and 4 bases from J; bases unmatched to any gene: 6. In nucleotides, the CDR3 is TGTGCCAGTAGTATCCAAGCGGGAGGGAGGTACGAGCAGTACTTC. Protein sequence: CASSIQAGGRYEQYF.

The CDR3 is CAAGGPGGEKLFF. The CDR3 bases are TGCGCCGCAGGGGGGCCAGGGGGAGAAAAACTGTTTTTT. The rearrangement uses TRBV10-2 and TRBJ1-4, with 7 bases identical to TRBD1. Trimming at V came to 11 bases and at J to 8 bases, leaving 11 bases not matched to a gene. Germline CDR1 is WSHSY and CDR2 is SAAADI. The CDR3 consists of 13 residues.

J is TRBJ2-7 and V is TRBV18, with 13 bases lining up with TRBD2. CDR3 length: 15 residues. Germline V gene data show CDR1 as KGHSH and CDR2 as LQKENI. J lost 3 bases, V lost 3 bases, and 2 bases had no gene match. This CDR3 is CASSPGTSGIYEQYF. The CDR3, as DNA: TGTGCCAGCTCACCCGGGACTAGCGGGATCTACGAGCAGTACTTC.

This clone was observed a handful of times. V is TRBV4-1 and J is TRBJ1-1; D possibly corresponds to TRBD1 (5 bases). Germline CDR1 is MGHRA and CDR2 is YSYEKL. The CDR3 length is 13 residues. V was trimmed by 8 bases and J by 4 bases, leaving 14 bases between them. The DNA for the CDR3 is TGCGCCAGCCGAGCAGGGTGGGGCACTGAAGCTTTCTTT. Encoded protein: CASRAGWGTEAFF.